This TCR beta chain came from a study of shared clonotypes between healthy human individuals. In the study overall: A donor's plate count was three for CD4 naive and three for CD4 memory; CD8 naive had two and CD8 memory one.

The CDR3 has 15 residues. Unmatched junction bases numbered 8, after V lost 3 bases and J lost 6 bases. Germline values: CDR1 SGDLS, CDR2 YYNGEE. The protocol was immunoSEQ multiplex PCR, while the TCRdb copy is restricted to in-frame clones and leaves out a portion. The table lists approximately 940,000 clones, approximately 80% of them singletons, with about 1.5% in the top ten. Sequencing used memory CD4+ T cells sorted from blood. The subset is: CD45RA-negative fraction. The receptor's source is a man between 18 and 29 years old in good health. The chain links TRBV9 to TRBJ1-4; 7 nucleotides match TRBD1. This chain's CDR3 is CASSGDGQAYEKLFF. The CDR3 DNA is TGTGCCAGCAGCGGGGACGGACAGGCTTATGAAAAACTGTTTTTT.